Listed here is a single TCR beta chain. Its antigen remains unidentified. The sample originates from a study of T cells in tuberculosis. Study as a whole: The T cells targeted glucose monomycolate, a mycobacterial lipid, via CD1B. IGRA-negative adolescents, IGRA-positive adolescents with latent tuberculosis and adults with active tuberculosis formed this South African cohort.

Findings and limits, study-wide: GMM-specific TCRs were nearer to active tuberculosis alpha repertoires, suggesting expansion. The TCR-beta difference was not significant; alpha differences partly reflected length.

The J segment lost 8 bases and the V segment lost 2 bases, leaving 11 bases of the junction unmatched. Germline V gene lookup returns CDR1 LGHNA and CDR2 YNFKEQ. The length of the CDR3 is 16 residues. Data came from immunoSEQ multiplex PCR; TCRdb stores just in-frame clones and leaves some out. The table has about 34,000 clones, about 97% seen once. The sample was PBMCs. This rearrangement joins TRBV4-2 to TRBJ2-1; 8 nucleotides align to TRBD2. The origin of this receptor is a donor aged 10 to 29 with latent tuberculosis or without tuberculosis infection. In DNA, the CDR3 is TGTGCCAGCAGCCAAACCCCTCCGTCGACTAGCGATGAGCAGTTCTTC. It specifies CASSQTPPSTSDEQFF.